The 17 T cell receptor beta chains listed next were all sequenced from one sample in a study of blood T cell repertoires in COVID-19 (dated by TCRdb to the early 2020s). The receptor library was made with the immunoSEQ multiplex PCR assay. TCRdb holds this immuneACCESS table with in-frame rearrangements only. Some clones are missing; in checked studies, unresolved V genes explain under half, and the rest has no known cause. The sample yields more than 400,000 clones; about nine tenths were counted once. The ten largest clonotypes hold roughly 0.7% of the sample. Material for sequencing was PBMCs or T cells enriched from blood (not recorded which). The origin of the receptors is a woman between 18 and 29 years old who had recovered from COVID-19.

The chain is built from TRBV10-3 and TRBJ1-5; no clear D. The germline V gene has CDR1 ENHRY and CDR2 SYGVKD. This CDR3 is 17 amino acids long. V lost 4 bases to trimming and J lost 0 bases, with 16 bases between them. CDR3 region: CAISVSPSDNSNQPQHF. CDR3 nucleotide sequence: TGTGCCATCAGTGTATCCCCTAGTGATAATAGCAATCAGCCCCAGCATTTT.

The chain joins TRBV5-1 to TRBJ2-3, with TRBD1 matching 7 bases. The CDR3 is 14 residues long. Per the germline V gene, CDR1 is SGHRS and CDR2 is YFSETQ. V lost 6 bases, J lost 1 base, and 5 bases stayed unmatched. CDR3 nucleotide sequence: TGCGCCAGCACCAACACAGGGGGCACAGATACGCAGTATTTT. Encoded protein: CASTNTGGTDTQYF.

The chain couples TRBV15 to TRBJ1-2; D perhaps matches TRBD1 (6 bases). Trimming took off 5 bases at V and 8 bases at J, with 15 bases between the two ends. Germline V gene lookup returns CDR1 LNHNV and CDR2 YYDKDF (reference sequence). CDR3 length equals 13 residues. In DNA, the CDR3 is TGTGCCACCAGCCCGCGACAGGCGGAGGGCTACACCTTC. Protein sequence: CATSPRQAEGYTF.

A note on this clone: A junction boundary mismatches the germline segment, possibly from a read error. Here the CDR3 reads CASSLDEGAYF. The CDR3 DNA is TGTGCCAGCAGCTTGGATGAGGGGGCCTACTTC. The chain couples TRBV5-5 to TRBJ1-2; 7 bases align to TRBD1. This CDR3 is 11 amino acids long. Germline V gives CDR1 SGHKS, CDR2 YYEKEE (reference sequence).

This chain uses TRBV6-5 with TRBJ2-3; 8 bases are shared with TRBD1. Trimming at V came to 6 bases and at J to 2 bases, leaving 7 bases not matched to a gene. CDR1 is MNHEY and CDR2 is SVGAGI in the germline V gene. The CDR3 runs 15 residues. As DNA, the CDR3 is TGTGCCAGCAGACGCACAGGGGGACCCACAGATACGCAGTATTTT. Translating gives CASRRTGGPTDTQYF.

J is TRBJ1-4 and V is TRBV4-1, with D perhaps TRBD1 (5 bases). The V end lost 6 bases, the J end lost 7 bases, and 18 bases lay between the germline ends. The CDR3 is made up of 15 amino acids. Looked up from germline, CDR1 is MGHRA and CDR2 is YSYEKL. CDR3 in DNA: TGCGCCAGCAGGCCCTGGGGAGGGGTAGGTGAAAAACTGTTTTTT. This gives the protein CASRPWGGVGEKLFF.

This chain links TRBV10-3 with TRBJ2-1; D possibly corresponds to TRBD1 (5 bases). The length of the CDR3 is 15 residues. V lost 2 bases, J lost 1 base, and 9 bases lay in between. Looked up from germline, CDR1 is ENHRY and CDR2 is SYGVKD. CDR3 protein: CAISETGASYNEQFF. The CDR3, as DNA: TGTGCCATCAGTGAGACTGGGGCTTCCTACAATGAGCAGTTCTTC.

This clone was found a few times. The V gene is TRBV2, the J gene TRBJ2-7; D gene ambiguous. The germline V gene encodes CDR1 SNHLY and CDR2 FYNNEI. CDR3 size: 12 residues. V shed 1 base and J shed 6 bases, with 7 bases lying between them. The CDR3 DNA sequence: TGTGCCAGCAGTGAAGGAGAACCCGAGCAGTACTTC. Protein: CASSEGEPEQYF.

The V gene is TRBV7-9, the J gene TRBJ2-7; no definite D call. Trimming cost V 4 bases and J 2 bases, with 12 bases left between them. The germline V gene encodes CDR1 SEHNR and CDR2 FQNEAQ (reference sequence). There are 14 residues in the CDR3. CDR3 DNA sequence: TGTGCCAGCAGCTCGAGCCCCGTCCCCTACGAGCAGTACTTC. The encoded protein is CASSSSPVPYEQYF.

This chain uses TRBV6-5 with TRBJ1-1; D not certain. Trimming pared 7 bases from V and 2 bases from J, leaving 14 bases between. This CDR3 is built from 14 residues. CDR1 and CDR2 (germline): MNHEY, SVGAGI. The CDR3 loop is CASTLYTSNTEAFF. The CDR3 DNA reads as TGTGCCAGCACACTATACACCTCAAACACTGAAGCTTTCTTT.

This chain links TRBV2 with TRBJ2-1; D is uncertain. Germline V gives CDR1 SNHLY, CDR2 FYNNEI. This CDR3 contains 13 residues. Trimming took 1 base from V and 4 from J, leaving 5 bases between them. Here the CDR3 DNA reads TGTGCCAGCAGTGAAGGGCAGTACAATGAGCAGTTCTTC. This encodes CASSEGQYNEQFF. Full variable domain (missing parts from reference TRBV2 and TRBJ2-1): EPEVTQTPSHQVTQMGQEVILRCVPISNHLYFYWYRQILGQKVEFLVSFYNNEISEKSEIFDDQFSVERPDGSNFTLKIRSTKLEDSAMYFCASSEGQYNEQFFGPGTRLTVL.

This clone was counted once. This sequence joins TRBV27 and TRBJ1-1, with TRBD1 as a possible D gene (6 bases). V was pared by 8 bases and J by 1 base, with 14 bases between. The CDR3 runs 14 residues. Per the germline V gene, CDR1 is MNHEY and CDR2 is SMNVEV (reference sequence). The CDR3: CASGRSDRNTEAFF. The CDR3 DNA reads TGTGCCAGCGGCCGGTCGGACAGGAACACTGAAGCTTTCTTT.

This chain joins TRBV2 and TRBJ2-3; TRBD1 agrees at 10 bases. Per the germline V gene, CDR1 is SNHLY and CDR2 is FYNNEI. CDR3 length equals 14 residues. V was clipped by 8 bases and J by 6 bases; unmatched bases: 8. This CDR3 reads CASGQDRGQDTQYF. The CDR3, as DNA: TGTGCCAGCGGTCAAGACAGGGGGCAGGATACGCAGTATTTT.

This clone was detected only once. The CDR3 loop reads CASSPDREAFF. The CDR3 nucleotides are TGTGCCAGCAGTCCTGACAGGGAGGCTTTCTTT. The V and J genes are TRBV6-6 and TRBJ1-1, with 7 bases that match TRBD1. The junction had 5 bases not matched to a gene; V was cut back by 5 bases and J by 11 bases. The CDR3 has 11 amino acids. From germline, CDR1 is MNHNY and CDR2 SVGAGI (reference sequence).

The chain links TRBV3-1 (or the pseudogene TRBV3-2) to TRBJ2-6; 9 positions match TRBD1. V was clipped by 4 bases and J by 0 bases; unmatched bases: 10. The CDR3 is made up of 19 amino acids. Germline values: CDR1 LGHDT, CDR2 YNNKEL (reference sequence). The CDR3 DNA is TGTGCCAGCAGCCCCCTGGGACAGGGCCAAAGCTCTGGGGCCAACGTCCTGACTTTC. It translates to CASSPLGQGQSSGANVLTF.

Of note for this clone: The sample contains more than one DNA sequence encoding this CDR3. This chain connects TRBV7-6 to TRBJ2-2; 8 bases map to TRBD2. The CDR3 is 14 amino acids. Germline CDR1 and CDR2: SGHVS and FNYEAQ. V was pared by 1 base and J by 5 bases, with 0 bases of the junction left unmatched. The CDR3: CASSLGGGTGELFF. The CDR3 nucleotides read TGTGCCAGCAGCTTAGGCGGGGGGACCGGGGAGCTGTTTTTT.

The CDR3 DNA reads TGTGCCAGCAGCCCCTTGTACGGGAGGGATCTAGGCTACACCTTC. Encoded protein: CASSPLYGRDLGYTF. The chain has TRBV7-9 and TRBJ1-2; no reliable D call. V gave up 5 bases and J gave up 8 bases, with 21 bases separating them. The CDR3 has 15 residues. Germline V gene data show CDR1 as SEHNR and CDR2 as FQNEAQ (reference sequence). The full variable domain, its missing parts supplied by reference TRBV7-9 and TRBJ1-2, is DTGVSQNPRHKITKRGQNVTFRCDPISEHNRLYWYRQTLGQGPEFLTYFQNEAQLEKSRLLSDRFSAERPKGSFSTLEIQRTEQGDSAMYLCASSPLYGRDLGYTFGSGTRLTVV.